This entry describes one TCR beta chain. V shed 2 bases and J shed 0 bases, with 17 bases lying between them. There are 18 residues in the CDR3. Germline lookup yields CDR1 MNHEY and CDR2 SMNVEV (reference sequence). These data come from a study of OX40 agonist ivuxolimab in advanced cancers. Study at large: The eligibility criteria allowed prior anti-PD-1, anti-PD-L1 or anti-CTLA-4 therapy, and 40% had some.

The repertoire was sequenced with immunoSEQ multiplex PCR; TCRdb's copy has only in-frame clones and lacks some. The repertoire holds fewer than 95,000 clones, with 85% as singletons. The chain employs TRBV27 and TRBJ1-3; D not certain. The specimen was CD4+ or CD8+ T cells sorted from blood, collected in a trial of the OX40 agonist ivuxolimab. This receptor was taken from an adult with an advanced solid tumor such as melanoma, head and neck, liver or kidney cancer. DNA for the CDR3: TGTGCCAGCAGTTTAGAGCCGCCTTTGGGTAACTCTGGAAACACCATATATTTT. This sequence encodes CASSLEPPLGNSGNTIYF.